This T cell receptor (beta chain) was identified in a study of regulatory T cells in long-lasting Graves disease. CDR3-region Arm-PCR and iRepertoire HTBI primers produced the TCR beta libraries. As originally analysed: The identification of 50 to 65 TRBV and 14 to 15 TRBJ segments was made across samples. TCRdb recomputed calls from the multiplex PCR reads with MiXCR, one row per CDR3 protein. TCRdb's processing, not the study's, gives the V and J calls here. Here the sample spans 500,000 or so distinct CDR3 sequences, 15% to 20% being singletons. Noted time point: newly diagnosed GD, antithyroid drugs for less than 3 months. The TCR library used RNA extracted from PBMCs. In germline, CDR1 is SEHNR, CDR2 FQNEAQ (reference sequence). This CDR3 has 13 amino acids. A remark on this clonotype: Germline is not matched at one junction end, which may reflect a read error.

A further study also used this sample, focusing on T cells in Graves' hyperthyroidism and ophthalmopathy. Per that study: Used for diagnoses were clinical symptoms, serum thyroxine and TRAb, thyroid ultrasound and orbital computed tomography.

V gene TRBV7-9 combines with J gene TRBJ1-5; D unresolved. Sequencing used peripheral blood mononuclear cells (PBMCs), obtained at new diagnosis, from a patient treated with antithyroid drugs. This sequence was found in a woman aged 35 to 59 with Graves disease. CDR3 in amino acids: CANSLTEGQPQHF. The CDR3 DNA is TGTGCCAACAGCTTAACTGAGGGCCAGCCCCAGCATTTT. Variable domain in full (rest from reference TRBV7-9 and TRBJ1-5): DTGVSQNPRHKITKRGQNVTFRCDPISEHNRLYWYRQTLGQGPEFLTYFQNEAQLEKSRLLSDRFSAERPKGSFSTLEIQRTEQGDSAMYLCANSLTEGQPQHFGDGTRLSIL.